This entry concerns a single TCR beta chain. The antigen remains unidentified. This specimen belongs to a study of shared clonotypes between healthy human individuals. Study results and caveats: The sharing of 5% to 6.5% of naive CD4 clonotypes was seen across several donors. Relative to memory subsets, naive subsets generally showed larger estimated richness.

The germline CDR1 and CDR2 sequences are ENHRY and SYGVKD. V was clipped by 4 bases and J by 0 bases, with 8 bases between them. The length of the CDR3 is 14 residues. Cells designated naive CD8 were CD45RO-negative and were positively selected for CCR7, with terminally differentiated effector memory CD45RA+ cells excluded. Profiled with immunoSEQ multiplex PCR; TCRdb holds only in-frame clones, not every one. Of around 2,000,000 clones listed, about 94% were seen once; the top ten hold roughly 1.1%. Sequencing was carried out using naive CD8+ T cells sorted from blood. This TCR derives from a man aged 18 to 29 in good health. The chain couples TRBV10-3 to TRBJ2-3, with D unresolved. CDR3 sequence reads: CAISAGYSTDTQYF. The DNA for the CDR3 is TGTGCCATCAGTGCCGGATACAGCACAGATACGCAGTATTTT.